These T cell receptor beta chains were read from a single sample in a study of T cell responses to AZD1222 COVID-19 vaccine. The repertoire was sequenced with immunoSEQ multiplex PCR; TCRdb's copy has only in-frame clones and lacks some. The table records about 110,000 clones, over 75% of them present only once. The material sequenced was peripheral blood, taken 28 days after the second AZD1222 dose. Receptor source: an adult who received the AZD1222 COVID-19 vaccine. Each CDR3 is given with its conserved first and last residue. D genes are given only for firm matches. Clone size is not always given. Where it is, it says once, few, many or a class for expanded clones.

TRBV7-8	-	TRBJ1-1	-	CASSLALTGRPNTEAFF	TGTGCCAGCAGCTTAGCACTGACGGGACGGCCGAACACTGAAGCTTTCTTT
TRBV15	TRBD1	TRBJ2-7	-	CATSTLQGDSAYEQYF	TGTGCCACCAGCACCTTACAGGGGGATTCCGCCTACGAGCAGTACTTC
TRBV4-1	-	TRBJ2-1	-	CASSQDPTGPSYNEQFF	TGCGCCAGCAGCCAAGACCCCACGGGCCCTTCCTACAATGAGCAGTTCTTC
TRBV11-2	TRBD1	TRBJ1-2	-	CASSSTGYYGYTF	TGTGCCAGCAGCTCGACAGGGTACTATGGCTACACCTTC
TRBV27	TRBD1	TRBJ2-3	-	CASRNLGGGTDTQYF	TGTGCCAGCAGGAACCTAGGGGGCGGCACAGATACGCAGTATTTT
TRBV6-5	TRBD2	TRBJ2-1	-	CASTGSGSSYNEQFF	TGTGCCAGTACAGGGAGCGGGAGCTCCTACAATGAGCAGTTCTTC
TRBV27	-	TRBJ1-6	-	CASSLLVGTWPRGDSPLHF	TGTGCCAGCAGCCTCTTGGTCGGAACCTGGCCTCGGGGGGATTCACCCCTCCACTTT
TRBV10-3	-	TRBJ1-1	-	CATSEVGTEAFF	TGTGCCACGTCAGAGGTAGGGACTGAAGCTTTCTTT
TRBV5-6	TRBD1	TRBJ1-1	few	CASSLGWTGETEAFF	TGTGCCAGCAGCTTAGGATGGACAGGGGAAACTGAAGCTTTCTTT
TRBV28	-	TRBJ1-5	-	CASVDPGAHNQPQHF	TGTGCCAGCGTCGACCCGGGGGCCCACAATCAGCCCCAGCATTTT
TRBV6-2/TRBV6-3	TRBD1	TRBJ1-2	-	CASSLQGANNYGYTF	TGTGCCAGCAGTCTACAGGGGGCTAATAACTATGGCTACACCTTC
TRBV18	TRBD1	TRBJ1-1	few	CASSPPDRVRAFF	TGTGCCAGCTCACCACCAGACAGGGTGCGAGCTTTCTTT
TRBV6-5	-	TRBJ1-1	-	CASSYGMGTEAFF	TGTGCCAGCAGTTACGGTATGGGAACTGAAGCTTTCTTT
TRBV10-1	TRBD1	TRBJ2-1	-	CANPFVSQGIYNEQFF	TGCGCCAACCCCTTCGTATCACAGGGGATATACAATGAGCAGTTCTTC
TRBV7-9	-	TRBJ1-5	-	CASSLYGNQPQHF	TGTGCCAGCAGCTTATATGGCAATCAGCCCCAGCATTTT
TRBV5-1	-	TRBJ2-1	few	CASSLELAEYNEQFF	TGCGCCAGCAGCTTGGAGTTAGCGGAGTACAATGAGCAGTTCTTC
TRBV7-9	TRBD1	TRBJ1-1	-	CASSGGTGGTDTEAFF	TGTGCCAGCAGTGGCGGGACAGGGGGAACAGACACTGAAGCTTTCTTT
TRBV7-9	TRBD2	TRBJ2-7	few	CASSILADSYEQYF	TGTGCCAGCAGTATCCTAGCGGACTCCTACGAGCAGTACTTC
TRBV10-1	-	TRBJ1-2	-	CASILLSDTDYGYTF	TGCGCCAGCATTCTTCTCTCGGACACGGACTATGGCTACACCTTC
TRBV7-6	-	TRBJ2-2	-	CASSLAQGSTGELFF	TGTGCCAGCAGCTTAGCCCAAGGGTCCACCGGGGAGCTGTTTTTT
TRBV5-1	TRBD2	TRBJ2-7	-	CASSPGLAGGGTYEQYF	TGCGCCAGCAGCCCAGGACTAGCGGGAGGTGGAACCTACGAGCAGTACTTC
TRBV9	-	TRBJ1-5	-	CASSVDINQPQHF	TGTGCCAGCAGCGTGGACATCAATCAGCCCCAGCATTTT
TRBV19	TRBD2	TRBJ2-1	-	CASSIDSGGFYNEQFF	TGTGCCAGTAGTATTGATAGCGGGGGGTTTTACAATGAGCAGTTCTTC
TRBV6-5	-	TRBJ2-7	-	CASSFSPGAYEQYF	TGTGCCAGCAGTTTCTCCCCAGGGGCCTACGAGCAGTACTTC
TRBV18	-	TRBJ1-2	-	CASSPPSARANYGYTF	TGTGCCAGCTCACCACCGTCGGCCAGAGCTAACTATGGCTACACCTTC
TRBV19	TRBD1	TRBJ1-2	-	CASSTGTGAPNYGYTF	TGTGCCAGTAGTACCGGGACAGGGGCCCCTAACTATGGCTACACCTTC
TRBV19	-	TRBJ2-7	-	CASSIGGGRSLEQYF	TGTGCCAGTAGTATCGGGGGAGGCCGATCTCTCGAGCAGTACTTC
TRBV30	-	TRBJ1-5	-	CAWSVPHRGIGNQPQHF	TGTGCCTGGAGTGTACCCCACCGGGGGATAGGCAATCAGCCCCAGCATTTT
TRBV5-4	TRBD1	TRBJ2-7	-	CASSPSGGASYEQYF	TGTGCCAGCAGCCCTTCAGGGGGCGCCTCCTACGAGCAGTACTTC
TRBV9	-	TRBJ2-2	-	CASSPAGDTNTGELFF	TGTGCCAGCAGCCCAGCCGGGGACACAAACACCGGGGAGCTGTTTTTT
TRBV19	-	TRBJ1-5	-	CASSEYTGNNQPQHF	TGTGCCAGTAGTGAATATACAGGGAACAATCAGCCCCAGCATTTT
TRBV25-1	-	TRBJ2-3	-	CASGQGDTQYF	TGTGCCAGCGGCCAGGGGGATACGCAGTATTTT
TRBV7-2	TRBD1	TRBJ2-7	-	CASSLRTGEFAYEQYF	TGTGCCAGCAGCTTGCGGACAGGGGAATTCGCCTACGAGCAGTACTTC
TRBV28	TRBD1	TRBJ1-3	-	CASSDRGQGNTIYF	TGTGCCAGCAGTGACAGGGGGCAGGGAAACACCATATATTTT
TRBV7-2	TRBD2	TRBJ2-6	-	CASSKSGGASGANVLTF	TGTGCCAGCAGCAAAAGCGGGGGGGCATCTGGGGCCAACGTCCTGACTTTC
TRBV19	-	TRBJ2-7	-	CARGDPYEQYF	TGTGCCAGAGGGGACCCCTACGAGCAGTACTTC
TRBV19	TRBD1	TRBJ2-2	-	CASRRDRYTGELFF	TGTGCCAGCCGCCGGGACAGATACACCGGGGAGCTGTTTTTT
TRBV5-6	-	TRBJ1-6	-	CASSFGGSKDHF	TGTGCCAGCAGCTTCGGAGGGAGTAAGGACCACTTT
TRBV6-5	-	TRBJ1-6	-	CAGRQDGDSPLHF	TGTGCCGGCCGACAGGATGGCGACTCACCCCTCCACTTT
TRBV7-9	-	TRBJ1-5	few	CASSSGGNQPQHF	TGTGCCAGCAGCTCCGGCGGCAATCAGCCCCAGCATTTT